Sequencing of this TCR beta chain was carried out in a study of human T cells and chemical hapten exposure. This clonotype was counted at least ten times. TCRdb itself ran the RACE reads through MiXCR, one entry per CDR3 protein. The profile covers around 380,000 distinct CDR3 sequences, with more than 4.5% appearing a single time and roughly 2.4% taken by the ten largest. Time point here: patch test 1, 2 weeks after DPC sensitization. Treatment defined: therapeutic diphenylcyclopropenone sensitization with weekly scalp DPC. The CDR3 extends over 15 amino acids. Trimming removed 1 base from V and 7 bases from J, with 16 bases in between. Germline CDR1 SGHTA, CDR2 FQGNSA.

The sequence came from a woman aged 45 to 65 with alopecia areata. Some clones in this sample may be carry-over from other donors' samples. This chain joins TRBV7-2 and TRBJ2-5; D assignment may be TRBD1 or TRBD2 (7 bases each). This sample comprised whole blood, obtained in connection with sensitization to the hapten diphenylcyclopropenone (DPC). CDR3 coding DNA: TGTGCCAGCAGCTTAGATTCGACAGGGAGGGTGACCCAGTACTTC. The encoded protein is CASSLDSTGRVTQYF.